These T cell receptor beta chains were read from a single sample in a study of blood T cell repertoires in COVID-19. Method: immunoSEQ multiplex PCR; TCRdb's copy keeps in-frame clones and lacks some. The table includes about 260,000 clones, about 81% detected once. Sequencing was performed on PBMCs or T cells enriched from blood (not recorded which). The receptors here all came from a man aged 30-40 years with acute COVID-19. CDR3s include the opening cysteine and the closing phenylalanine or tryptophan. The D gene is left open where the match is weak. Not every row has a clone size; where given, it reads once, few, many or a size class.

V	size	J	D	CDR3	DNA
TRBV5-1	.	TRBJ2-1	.	CASSPGYNEQFF	TGTGCCAGCAGCCCAGGATACAATGAGCAGTTCTTC
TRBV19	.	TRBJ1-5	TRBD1	CASRLDRASNQPQHF	TGTGCCAGTAGACTTGACAGGGCAAGCAATCAGCCCCAGCATTTT
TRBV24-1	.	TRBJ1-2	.	CATSEGGNDGYTF	TGTGCCACCAGTGAGGGGGGGAATGATGGCTACACCTTC
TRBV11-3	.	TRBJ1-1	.	CASSFRRNTEAFF	TGTGCCAGCAGCTTCCGGAGGAACACTGAAGCTTTCTTT
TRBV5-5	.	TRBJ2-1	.	CASSLMGGGSYNEQFF	TGTGCCAGCAGCTTGATGGGAGGTGGCTCCTACAATGAGCAGTTCTTC
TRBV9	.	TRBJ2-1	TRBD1	CASSIGTGRYNEQFF	TGTGCCAGCAGCATCGGGACAGGGCGTTACAATGAGCAGTTCTTC
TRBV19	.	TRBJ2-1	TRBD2	CASRLRTSGSNEQFF	TGTGCCAGTAGACTTCGGACTAGCGGGAGCAATGAGCAGTTCTTC
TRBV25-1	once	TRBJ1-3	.	CASSEYRGSGNTIYF	TGTGCCAGCAGTGAATACAGGGGTAGCGGAAACACCATATATTTT
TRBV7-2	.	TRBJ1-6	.	CASSLARGGGSPLHF	TGTGCCAGCAGCTTAGCGCGGGGAGGCGGGTCACCCCTCCACTTT
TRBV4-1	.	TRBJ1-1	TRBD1	CASSQVGGNEAFF	TGCGCCAGCAGCCAAGTAGGGGGCAATGAAGCTTTCTTT
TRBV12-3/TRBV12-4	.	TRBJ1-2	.	CASGLGQNYGYTF	TGTGCCAGCGGGTTAGGACAGAACTATGGCTACACCTTC
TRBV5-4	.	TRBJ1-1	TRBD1	CASSRTGVAEAFF	TGTGCCAGCAGCCGTACAGGGGTCGCTGAAGCTTTCTTT
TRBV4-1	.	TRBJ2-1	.	CASSQDWTDYNEQFF	TGCGCCAGCAGCCAAGATTGGACAGATTACAATGAGCAGTTCTTC
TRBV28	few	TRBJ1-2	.	CASSQGNPLGYTF	TGTGCCAGCAGTCAGGGAAACCCGCTAGGCTACACCTTC
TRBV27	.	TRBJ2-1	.	CASSFTRRHEQFF	TGTGCCAGCAGTTTTACTAGGAGACATGAGCAGTTCTTC
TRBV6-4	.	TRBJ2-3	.	CASSKGDSADTQYF	TGTGCCAGCAGCAAAGGGGACTCAGCGGATACGCAGTATTTT
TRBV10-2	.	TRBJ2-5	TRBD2	CASSESSLAGGGGETQYF	TGCGCCAGCAGTGAGTCGTCACTAGCGGGGGGCGGCGGGGAGACCCAGTACTTC
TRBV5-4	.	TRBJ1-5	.	CASSFEGENQPQHF	TGTGCCAGCAGCTTTGAGGGCGAAAATCAGCCCCAGCATTTT
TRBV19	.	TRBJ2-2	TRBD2	CASSIVGRDTGELFF	TGTGCCAGTAGTATAGTAGGGAGGGACACCGGGGAGCTGTTTTTT
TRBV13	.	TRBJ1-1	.	CASSSNSDSSNTEAFF	TGTGCCAGCAGCTCGAACAGCGACAGCTCGAACACTGAAGCTTTCTTT
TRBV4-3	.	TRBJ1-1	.	CASTPGGRNTEAFF	TGCGCCAGCACTCCCGGGGGGAGAAACACTGAAGCTTTCTTT
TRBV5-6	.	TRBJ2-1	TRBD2	CASSLGTSGGYNEQFF	TGTGCCAGCAGCTTGGGGACTAGCGGGGGATACAATGAGCAGTTCTTC
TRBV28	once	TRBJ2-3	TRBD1	CASSLNRDRVINQPQYF	TGTGCCAGCAGTTTAAACCGGGACAGGGTTATAAATCAGCCCCAGTATTTT
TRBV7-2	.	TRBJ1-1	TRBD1	CASSLTGGGTEAFF	TGTGCCAGCAGCTTGACAGGGGGAGGCACTGAAGCTTTCTTT
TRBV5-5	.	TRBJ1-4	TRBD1	CASIPGQGNEKLFF	TGTGCCAGCATCCCGGGACAGGGGAATGAAAAACTGTTTTTT
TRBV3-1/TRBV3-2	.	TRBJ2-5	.	CASRNSKTQYF	TGTGCCAGCAGAAATAGCAAGACCCAGTACTTC
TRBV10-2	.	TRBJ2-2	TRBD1	CASSDKTGAGPNTGELFF	TGCGCCAGCAGTGATAAGACAGGGGCAGGACCGAACACCGGGGAGCTGTTTTTT
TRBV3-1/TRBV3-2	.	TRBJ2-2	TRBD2	CASSQGWTRSAGELFF	TGTGCCAGCAGCCAAGGGTGGACTAGGTCCGCCGGGGAGCTGTTTTTT
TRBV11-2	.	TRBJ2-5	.	CASTPPGRGETQYF	TGTGCCAGCACCCCCCCGGGCCGGGGAGAGACCCAGTACTTC
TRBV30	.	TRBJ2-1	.	CAWSRGIYNEQFF	TGTGCCTGGAGTAGGGGGATCTACAATGAGCAGTTCTTC
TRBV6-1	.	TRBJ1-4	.	CASSDGVSEKLFF	TGTGCCAGCAGTGACGGGGTTAGTGAAAAACTGTTTTTT
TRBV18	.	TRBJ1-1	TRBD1	CASTITGGTEAFF	TGTGCCAGCACAATTACAGGGGGCACTGAAGCTTTCTTT
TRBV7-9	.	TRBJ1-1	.	CASSYRRENTEAFF	TGTGCCAGCAGCTACAGACGGGAGAACACTGAAGCTTTCTTT
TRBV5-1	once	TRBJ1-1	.	CATRNTMNTEAFF	TGTGCCACCAGAAACACAATGAACACTGAAGCTTTCTTT
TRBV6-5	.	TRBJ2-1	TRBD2	CASSYSLAGSYNEQFF	TGTGCCAGCAGTTACTCACTAGCGGGCTCCTACAATGAGCAGTTCTTC
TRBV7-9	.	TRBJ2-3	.	CASSLATDTQYF	TGTGCCAGCAGCTTGGCCACAGATACGCAGTATTTT
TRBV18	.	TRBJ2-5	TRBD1	CASSATSGQQETQYF	TGTGCCAGCTCAGCGACCTCGGGACAGCAAGAGACCCAGTACTTC
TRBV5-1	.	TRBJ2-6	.	CASSRDTVPGANVLTF	TGTGCCAGCAGCCGGGACACCGTGCCGGGGGCCAACGTCCTGACTTTC
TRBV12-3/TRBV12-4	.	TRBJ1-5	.	CASTLSGEQPQHF	TGTGCCAGCACATTGTCAGGGGAGCAGCCCCAGCATTTT
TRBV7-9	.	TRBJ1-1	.	CASSPRVGGNTEAFF	TGTGCCAGCAGCCCTAGGGTGGGGGGAAACACTGAAGCTTTCTTT
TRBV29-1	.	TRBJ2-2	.	CSAVIGELFF	TGCAGCGCCGTAATTGGGGAGCTGTTTTTT